This record covers a single T cell receptor beta chain. The antigen remains unidentified. This sample is drawn from a study of cytomegalovirus exposure and HLA in healthy donors. General study results and limits: According to reports, the classifier identified cytomegalovirus status with high specificity and sensitivity. Among CMV-associated TCR beta chains, most appeared HLA-restricted in a later analysis.

In the PCR, 60 Vbeta and 13 Jbeta primers were used. The method was immunoSEQ multiplex PCR; TCRdb's version includes in-frame clones alone and lacks a portion of them. The table shows roughly 150,000 clones, with 75% to 90% occurring only once. CDR1 and CDR2 from the germline V gene are SGHTA and FQGNSA. The length of the CDR3 is 15 residues. The specimen was PBMCs. This receptor was identified in a girl aged 2-10 years in good health and CMV-seropositive. The J gene is TRBJ2-5, the V gene TRBV7-2; D ambiguous. The end of the DNA is better explained by TRBJ2-7, so the J call may be wrong. CDR3 sequence (DNA): TGTGCCAGCAGCCTTTATCGCCTAGAAGTCTACGAGCAGTACTTC. It is translated as CASSLYRLEVYEQYF.